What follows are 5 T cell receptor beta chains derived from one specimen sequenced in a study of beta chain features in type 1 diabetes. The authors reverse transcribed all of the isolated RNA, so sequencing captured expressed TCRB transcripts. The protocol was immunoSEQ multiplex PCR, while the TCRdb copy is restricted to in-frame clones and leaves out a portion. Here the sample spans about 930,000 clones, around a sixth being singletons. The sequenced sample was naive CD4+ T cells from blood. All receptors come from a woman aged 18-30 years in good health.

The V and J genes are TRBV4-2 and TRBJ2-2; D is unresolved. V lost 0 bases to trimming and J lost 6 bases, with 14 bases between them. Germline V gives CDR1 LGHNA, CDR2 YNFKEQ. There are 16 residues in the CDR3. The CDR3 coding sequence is TGTGCCAGCAGCCAAGAAATCTACGTGATCTCCGGGGAGCTGTTTTTT. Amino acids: CASSQEIYVISGELFF.

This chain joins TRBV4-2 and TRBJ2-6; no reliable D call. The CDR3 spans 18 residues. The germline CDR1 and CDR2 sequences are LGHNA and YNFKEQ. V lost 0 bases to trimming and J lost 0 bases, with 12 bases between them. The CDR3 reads CASSQDSSRSSGANVLTF. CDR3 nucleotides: TGTGCCAGCAGCCAAGATTCCAGCCGCAGCTCTGGGGCCAACGTCCTGACTTTC.

CDR3 residues: CASSPRGLAEQFF. The CDR3, as DNA: TGTGCCAGCAGTCCCCGGGGACTAGCGGAGCAGTTCTTC. This chain links TRBV2 with TRBJ2-1; 10 nucleotides match TRBD2. The CDR3 sequence is 13 residues long. Germline CDR1 and CDR2: SNHLY and FYNNEI. The V gene end was trimmed by 5 bases and the J gene end by 10 bases; junction bases not matched to a gene: 5.

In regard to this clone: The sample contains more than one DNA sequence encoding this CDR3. CDR3 sequence: CATSRDLDRVGANYGYTF. The CDR3 DNA follows: TGTGCCACCAGCAGAGACTTGGACAGGGTCGGAGCTAACTATGGCTACACCTTC. The chain links TRBV15 to TRBJ1-2; 8 bases fit TRBD1. V lost 0 bases, J lost 0 bases, and 9 bases stayed unmatched. The CDR3 consists of 18 residues. Looked up from germline, CDR1 is LNHNV and CDR2 is YYDKDF (reference sequence).

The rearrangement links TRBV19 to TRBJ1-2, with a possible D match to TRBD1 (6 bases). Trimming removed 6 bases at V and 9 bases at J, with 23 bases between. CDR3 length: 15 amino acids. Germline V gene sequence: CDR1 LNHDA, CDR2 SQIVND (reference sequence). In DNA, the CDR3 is TGTGCCAGTAGGCCCATAAATTGGGACACATCTCGCTACACCTTC. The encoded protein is CASRPINWDTSRYTF.